Listed below are T cell receptor beta chains from one sample, sequenced in a study of beta chain features in type 1 diabetes. Profiling relied on immunoSEQ multiplex PCR, and the TCRdb table lists in-frame clones only, not all of them. The sample yields hundreds of thousands of clones, 30% seen once. Material for sequencing was naive CD4+ T cells from blood. The source of these receptors is a man aged 18-30 years in good health. Both conserved end residues are part of each CDR3. The D gene is left open where the match is weak. A clone size is listed for some rows: how often the clone was seen (once, few, many), or a class if it is expanded.

DNA: TGTGCCAGCAGCGTCGCTGGCGGGAGCTACAATGAGCAGTTCTTC
CDR3: CASSVAGGSYNEQFF
V: TRBV11-3
D: TRBD2
size: .
J: TRBJ2-1

DNA: TGTGCCATCAGTGACTTCGGATCCGAGTTGGGCGAGCAGTACTTC
CDR3: CAISDFGSELGEQYF
V: TRBV10-3
D: .
size: few
J: TRBJ2-7

DNA: TGTGCCACCAGCAGTCCGGGACAGGGTAACACCGGGGAGCTGTTTTTT
CDR3: CATSSPGQGNTGELFF
V: TRBV15
D: TRBD1
size: few
J: TRBJ2-2

DNA: TGTGCCACCCGACAGGGGGCAAGGCAGGGGCAGTACTTC
CDR3: CATRQGARQGQYF
V: TRBV28
D: TRBD1
size: .
J: TRBJ2-7

DNA: TGCGCCAGCAGCTTGACAGACCCGGATGGGACTGAAGCTTTCTTT
CDR3: CASSLTDPDGTEAFF
V: TRBV5-1
D: .
size: .
J: TRBJ1-1

DNA: TGTGCCAGCAGCCTACTCGGGGTCAGGGGAAGTGAGCAGTTCTTC
CDR3: CASSLLGVRGSEQFF
V: TRBV7-9
D: .
size: .
J: TRBJ2-1

DNA: TGTGCCACTACCCGCGGGCTAGCGGGGGCCACGGAGCAGTTCTTC
CDR3: CATTRGLAGATEQFF
V: TRBV7-9
D: TRBD2
size: few
J: TRBJ2-1

DNA: TGTGCCAGCCGATCGACGGGGAGAACCCAGTACTTC
CDR3: CASRSTGRTQYF
V: TRBV25-1
D: .
size: .
J: TRBJ2-5

DNA: TGTGCCTGGAGCCCGACTAGCGGGAGGGAGACCCAGTACTTC
CDR3: CAWSPTSGRETQYF
V: TRBV30
D: TRBD2
size: .
J: TRBJ2-5

DNA: TGCAGCGTTGAAAGGGACACCTACCAAGAGACCCAGTACTTC
CDR3: CSVERDTYQETQYF
V: TRBV29-1
D: .
size: few
J: TRBJ2-5

DNA: TGCGCCAGCAGCCCTACGGGCGGGGGATTACTCCTAGACGAGCAGTACTTC
CDR3: CASSPTGGGLLLDEQYF
V: TRBV5-1
D: TRBD2
size: .
J: TRBJ2-7

DNA: TGCAGCGTTGAAGAGAAGGGGCTCGGGCCCCAGCATTTT
CDR3: CSVEEKGLGPQHF
V: TRBV29-1
D: .
size: .
J: TRBJ1-5

DNA: TGTGCCAGCAGCTCTTCCCACTCGAGCTCCTACGAGCAGTACTTC
CDR3: CASSSSHSSSYEQYF
V: TRBV5-4
D: .
size: .
J: TRBJ2-7

DNA: TGCGCCAGGATTTCTAGCGGGAGGGATACCTACAATGAGCAGTTCTTC
CDR3: CARISSGRDTYNEQFF
V: TRBV5-1
D: TRBD2
size: .
J: TRBJ2-1

DNA: TGTGCCAGCAGCTTGTTTCAGGGAAAAAGCGAAGCTTTCTTT
CDR3: CASSLFQGKSEAFF
V: TRBV5-4
D: .
size: .
J: TRBJ1-1

DNA: TGTGCCACCAGCAGAGCCCGACTGAACAATGAGCAGTTCTTC
CDR3: CATSRARLNNEQFF
V: TRBV15
D: .
size: .
J: TRBJ2-1

DNA: TGTGCCTGGAGTGTACGACAGAGGGGGTCCTATGGCTACACCTTC
CDR3: CAWSVRQRGSYGYTF
V: TRBV30
D: .
size: .
J: TRBJ1-2

DNA: TGTGCCAGCAGCTACCCTGGGCATGGGACCCAGTACTTC
CDR3: CASSYPGHGTQYF
V: TRBV6-6
D: .
size: few
J: TRBJ2-5

DNA: TGCGCCAGCAGCCTGGAAGGACAGGGGAGCACTGAAGCTTTCTTT
CDR3: CASSLEGQGSTEAFF
V: TRBV5-1
D: TRBD1
size: few
J: TRBJ1-1

DNA: TGTGCCAGCTCCTTGGACAGGCCAGCCTACGAGCAGTACTTC
CDR3: CASSLDRPAYEQYF
V: TRBV18
D: TRBD1
size: .
J: TRBJ2-7

DNA: TGCAGCGTTGAAGGGCCGCCCAGTCCAGAGCAGTTCTTC
CDR3: CSVEGPPSPEQFF
V: TRBV29-1
D: .
size: few
J: TRBJ2-1

DNA: TGTGCCTGGAGTGAACCTTACGAGCAGTACTTC
CDR3: CAWSEPYEQYF
V: TRBV30
D: .
size: .
J: TRBJ2-7

DNA: TGTGCCTGGAAAGGCACAGGTAACTATGGCTACACCTTC
CDR3: CAWKGTGNYGYTF
V: TRBV30
D: .
size: .
J: TRBJ1-2

DNA: TGTGCCAGCAGCTTAGAAGATCAGCCCCAGCATTTT
CDR3: CASSLEDQPQHF
V: TRBV7-9
D: .
size: .
J: TRBJ1-5

DNA: TGTGCCAGCAGTGAATTTCAGGGAAGGGGGGCCCGGGAGACCCAGTACTTC
CDR3: CASSEFQGRGARETQYF
V: TRBV25-1
D: .
size: .
J: TRBJ2-5

DNA: TGTGCCACCAGCAGAGATAGGCTATTAAACAATGAGCAGTTCTTC
CDR3: CATSRDRLLNNEQFF
V: TRBV15
D: .
size: .
J: TRBJ2-1

DNA: TGCAGCGTAGGTACGGGACTGCCCTCTCGCGAGCAGTACTTC
CDR3: CSVGTGLPSREQYF
V: TRBV29-1
D: .
size: few
J: TRBJ2-7

DNA: TGCGCCAGCAGCAGCGCTAGAGCAGATACGCAGTATTTT
CDR3: CASSSARADTQYF
V: TRBV5-1
D: .
size: .
J: TRBJ2-3

DNA: TGTGCCAGCAGCGTGGGACAGGGCGACACTGAAGCTTTCTTT
CDR3: CASSVGQGDTEAFF
V: TRBV9
D: TRBD1
size: .
J: TRBJ1-1

DNA: TGTGCCTGGAGTTCGTCCCTAACAACTGGAAACACCATATATTTT
CDR3: CAWSSSLTTGNTIYF
V: TRBV30
D: .
size: .
J: TRBJ1-3

DNA: TGTGCCAGCAGCTTAGATGGGGCCAGCACAGATACGCAGTATTTT
CDR3: CASSLDGASTDTQYF
V: TRBV11-3
D: .
size: .
J: TRBJ2-3

DNA: TGTGCCAGCAGTCTTAGAAGAACAGATACGCAGTATTTT
CDR3: CASSLRRTDTQYF
V: TRBV7-2
D: .
size: .
J: TRBJ2-3

DNA: TGTGCCAGCAGCCGGGAAGCGGGACGCGAGACCCAGTACTTC
CDR3: CASSREAGRETQYF
V: TRBV7-9
D: TRBD2
size: .
J: TRBJ2-5

DNA: TGCAGCGTTGAAGATTTGTCAAATGAGCAGTTCTTC
CDR3: CSVEDLSNEQFF
V: TRBV29-1
D: .
size: few
J: TRBJ2-1

DNA: TGTGCCTGGAGTGGGCTGGGGCAGGGTAATGGGGCCAACGTCCTGACTTTC
CDR3: CAWSGLGQGNGANVLTF
V: TRBV30
D: .
size: .
J: TRBJ2-6

DNA: TGTGCCAGCAGTGACCAGGGGATGGGAAACACTGAAGCTTTCTTT
CDR3: CASSDQGMGNTEAFF
V: TRBV6-4
D: .
size: .
J: TRBJ1-1

DNA: TGTGCCAGCAGTACGAGTGGGAGGGCGAGCACTGAAGCTTTCTTT
CDR3: CASSTSGRASTEAFF
V: TRBV25-1
D: .
size: .
J: TRBJ1-1

DNA: TGTGCCAGCAACCTCCAGGGAAGTTTTGATACGCAGTATTTT
CDR3: CASNLQGSFDTQYF
V: TRBV11-2
D: .
size: .
J: TRBJ2-3

DNA: TGTGCCTGGAACAGGGCTACCTACGAGCAGTACTTC
CDR3: CAWNRATYEQYF
V: TRBV30
D: .
size: .
J: TRBJ2-7

DNA: TGCGCCAGCAGCTGGGTTAGGACAGGTAGCACAGATACGCAGTATTTT
CDR3: CASSWVRTGSTDTQYF
V: TRBV5-1
D: TRBD1
size: .
J: TRBJ2-3

DNA: TGCAGCGTGAGCCCCAGGATGAACACTGAAGCTTTCTTT
CDR3: CSVSPRMNTEAFF
V: TRBV29-1
D: .
size: few
J: TRBJ1-1